This TCR beta chain was identified in a study of Ad26.COV2.S vaccination and SARS-CoV-2 variants. About the research overall: The vaccine Ad26.COV2.S was put into the muscle once, or twice with 56 days between.

V was clipped by 3 bases and J by 5 bases, with 19 bases between them. The germline gives CDR1 MDHEN, CDR2 SYDVKM. This CDR3 contains 16 residues. As to this clone: Its specificity is not known.

General study results and limits: Vaccine and placebo recipients had comparable breadth of non-spike TCRs. The breadth of spike-specific CD8+ and CD4+ T cell responses after vaccination was reportedly substantial.

The table came from immunoSEQ multiplex PCR; TCRdb's copy has only in-frame clones and leaves some out. The data hold a few hundred thousand clones, with over 75% observed a single time. Treatment described: roughly 18 received Ad26.COV2.S at low or high dose, single or two shots; about 5 received placebo; per-sample allocation not given. Sampling was performed 63 days after the first vaccine or placebo injection. An Ad26 vector that expressed Wuhan-strain SARS-CoV-2 spike constituted the vaccine. This sample comprised peripheral blood, obtained in a trial of Ad26.COV2.S vaccine versus placebo. The receptor was isolated from a person aged 18-65 years who received the Ad26.COV2.S COVID-19 vaccine or a placebo. V usage is TRBV28 and J usage is TRBJ1-1, with a possible D match to TRBD1 (6 bases). CDR3 nucleotides: TGTGCCAGCAGTTTCTCAAGGACAAGGGGGGGGACTGAAGCTTTCTTT. This encodes CASSFSRTRGGTEAFF.